This T cell receptor beta chain originates from a study of blood T cell repertoires in COVID-19. Libraries were prepared by immunoSEQ multiplex PCR; TCRdb keeps only in-frame clonotypes and omits some of them. Among approximately 240,000 clones, roughly 90% were seen once, and the ten largest hold 2% to 2.5%. Sample: peripheral blood. This clonotype originated in a woman between 35 and 50 years old who had recovered from COVID-19.

CDR3 nucleotides: TGTGCCACCAGCCGATCTTTCAGGGGGAATACGCAGTATTTT. This gives the protein CATSRSFRGNTQYF. This rearrangement joins TRBV15 to TRBJ2-3, with 7 bases lining up with TRBD1. Germline V gene lookup returns CDR1 LNHNV and CDR2 YYDKDF (reference sequence). V shed 5 bases, J shed 7 bases, and the junction held 9 bases outside the gene matches. This CDR3 has 14 amino acids.